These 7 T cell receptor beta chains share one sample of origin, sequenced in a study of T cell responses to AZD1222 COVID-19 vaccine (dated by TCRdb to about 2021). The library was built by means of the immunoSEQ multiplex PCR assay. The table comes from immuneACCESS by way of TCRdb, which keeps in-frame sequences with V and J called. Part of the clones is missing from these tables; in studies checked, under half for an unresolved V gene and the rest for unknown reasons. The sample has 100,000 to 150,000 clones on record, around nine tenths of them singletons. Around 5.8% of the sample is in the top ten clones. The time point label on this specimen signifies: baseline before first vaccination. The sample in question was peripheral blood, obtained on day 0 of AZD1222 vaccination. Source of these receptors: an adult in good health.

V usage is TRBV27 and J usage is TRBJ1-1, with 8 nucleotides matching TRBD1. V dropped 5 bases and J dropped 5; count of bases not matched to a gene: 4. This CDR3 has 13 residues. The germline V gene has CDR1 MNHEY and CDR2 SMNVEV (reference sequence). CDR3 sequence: CASSQGAGTEAFF. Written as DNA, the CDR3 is TGTGCCAGCAGTCAGGGGGCGGGGACTGAAGCTTTCTTT.

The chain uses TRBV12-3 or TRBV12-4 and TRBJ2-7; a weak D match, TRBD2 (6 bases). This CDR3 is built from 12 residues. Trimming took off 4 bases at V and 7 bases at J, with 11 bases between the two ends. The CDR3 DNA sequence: TGTGCCAGCAGTTCGACTAGGTGGGAGCAGTACTTC. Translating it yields CASSSTRWEQYF.

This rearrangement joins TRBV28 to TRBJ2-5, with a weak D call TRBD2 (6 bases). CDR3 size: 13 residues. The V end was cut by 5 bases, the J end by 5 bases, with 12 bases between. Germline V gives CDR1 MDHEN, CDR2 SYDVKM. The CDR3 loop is CASSRTITETQYF. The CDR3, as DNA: TGTGCCAGCAGTCGGACTATCACGGAGACCCAGTACTTC.

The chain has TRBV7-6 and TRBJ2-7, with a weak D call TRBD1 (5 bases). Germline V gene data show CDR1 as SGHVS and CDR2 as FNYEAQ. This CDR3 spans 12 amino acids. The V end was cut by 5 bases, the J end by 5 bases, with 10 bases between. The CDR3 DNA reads TGTGCCAGCAGCCTTCAGGGAAACGAGCAGTACTTC. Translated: CASSLQGNEQYF.

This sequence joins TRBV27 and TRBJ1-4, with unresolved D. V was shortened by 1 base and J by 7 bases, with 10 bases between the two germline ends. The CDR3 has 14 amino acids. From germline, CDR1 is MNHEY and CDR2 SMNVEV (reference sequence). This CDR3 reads CASSLYGVGEKLFF. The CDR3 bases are TGTGCCAGCAGTTTATACGGGGTTGGTGAAAAACTGTTTTTT.

This CDR3 reads CASSLYPPASGGHEQFF. The DNA for the CDR3 is TGTGCCAGCAGCTTGTACCCCCCGGCTAGCGGGGGTCATGAGCAGTTCTTC. This chain uses TRBV11-3 with TRBJ2-1, with 10 bases lining up with TRBD2. The CDR3 runs 17 residues. Germline values: CDR1 SGHNT, CDR2 YENEEA. Germline trimming cut 3 bases from V and 8 bases from J; bases unmatched to any gene: 13.

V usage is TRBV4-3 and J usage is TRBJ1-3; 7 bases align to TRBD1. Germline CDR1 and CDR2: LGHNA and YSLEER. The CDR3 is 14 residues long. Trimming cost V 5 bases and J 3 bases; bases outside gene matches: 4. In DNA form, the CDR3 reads TGCGCCAGCAGCTCGACAGGGTTTGGAAACACCATATATTTT. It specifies CASSSTGFGNTIYF.